One sample yielded the 14 T cell receptor beta chains listed below, sequenced in a study of blood T cell repertoires in COVID-19. Libraries were prepared by immunoSEQ multiplex PCR; TCRdb keeps only in-frame clonotypes and omits some of them. The data hold 80,000 or so clones, with around 83% observed a single time. Sequences were obtained from peripheral blood. Receptor source: a human donor in a cohort sampled during active COVID-19.

V gene TRBV7-2 combines with J gene TRBJ2-3, with D perhaps TRBD1 (5 bases). This CDR3 region has 16 residues. Germline V CDR1 and CDR2: SGHTA, FQGNSA. Trimming removed 1 base at V and 4 bases at J, with 15 bases between. CDR3 nucleotides: TGTGCCAGCAGCTTAGGAGGTCGTCAGGGCCCAGATACGCAGTATTTT. Translation: CASSLGGRQGPDTQYF.

Points on this clone: This specimen includes other DNA sequences encoding the same CDR3. This chain connects TRBV28 to TRBJ2-2; 7 nucleotides agree with TRBD1. Germline loops: CDR1 MDHEN, CDR2 SYDVKM. The V gene end was trimmed by 6 bases and the J gene end by 6 bases; junction bases not matched to a gene: 7. The CDR3 covers 14 residues. CDR3 in DNA: TGTGCCAGCAGACGACAGGGCGGCGCCGGGGAGCTGTTTTTT. This sequence encodes CASRRQGGAGELFF.

The rearrangement joins TRBV7-9 to TRBJ2-3; the match to TRBD2 covers 12 bases. Germline V CDR1 and CDR2: SEHNR, FQNEAQ (reference sequence). The CDR3 length is 16 residues. V was pared by 5 bases and J by 2 bases, with 5 bases of the junction left unmatched. CDR3 protein: CASSTGLAGTTDTQYF. CDR3 nucleotide sequence: TGTGCCAGCAGCACGGGACTAGCGGGCACCACAGATACGCAGTATTTT.

This chain connects TRBV29-1 to TRBJ1-2; 7 positions agree with TRBD1. The CDR3 length is 12 residues. V lost 7 bases to trimming and J lost 6 bases; unmatched junction nucleotides: 8. Germline values: CDR1 SQVTM, CDR2 ANQGSEA. CDR3 loop: CSGRQGRDGYTF. The CDR3 DNA is TGCAGCGGGCGACAGGGCCGGGATGGCTACACCTTC. Full variable domain (missing parts from reference TRBV29-1 and TRBJ1-2): SAVISQKPSRDICQRGTSLTIQCQVDSQVTMMFWYRQQPGQSLTLIATANQGSEATYESGFVIDKFPISRPNLTFSTLTVSNMSPEDSSIYLCSGRQGRDGYTFGSGTRLTVV.

The chain links TRBV9 to TRBJ2-1, with 7 positions matching TRBD1. This CDR3 is built from 14 residues. CDR1 and CDR2 from the germline V gene are SGDLS and YYNGEE. The trim removed 3 bases at V and 2 bases at J, leaving 2 bases unmatched. The CDR3 region is CASSARGTYNEQFF. The CDR3 DNA follows: TGTGCCAGCAGCGCCAGGGGGACCTACAATGAGCAGTTCTTC. The entire variable domain, with the rest obtained from reference TRBV9 and TRBJ2-1, is as follows: DSGVTQTPKHLITATGQRVTLRCSPRSGDLSVYWYQQSLDQGLQFLIQYYNGEERAKGNILERFSAQQFPDLHSELNLSSLELGDSALYFCASSARGTYNEQFFGPGTRLTVL.

This clone was counted between two and nine times. The rearrangement links TRBV7-3 to TRBJ2-1; TRBD1 might be the D (6 bases). The CDR3 runs 13 residues. CDR1 and CDR2 (germline): SGHTA, FQGTGA. V was pared by 5 bases and J by 4 bases, with 9 bases between. CDR3 amino acids: CASSAGTYNEQFF. The DNA of the CDR3 is TGTGCCAGCAGCGCCGGGACATACAATGAGCAGTTCTTC. The variable domain in full, completed from reference TRBV7-3 and TRBJ2-1, reads GAGVSQTPSNKVTEKGKYVELRCDPISGHTALYWYRQSLGQGPEFLIYFQGTGAADDSGLPNDRFFAVRPEGSVSTLKIQRTERGDSAVYLCASSAGTYNEQFFGPGTRLTVL.

The chain has TRBV5-4 and TRBJ2-7; perhaps TRBD1 as D (6 bases). With 2 bases removed from V and 1 base from J, the gap between germline ends came to 10 bases. Germline loops: CDR1 SGHNT, CDR2 YYREEE (reference sequence). CDR3 length: 14 residues. This CDR3 is CASSLGGTSYEQYF. In DNA, the CDR3 is TGTGCCAGCAGCTTAGGGGGAACTTCCTACGAGCAGTACTTC.

The gene calls are TRBV10-3 and TRBJ2-7; 7 bases align to TRBD2. The CDR3 sequence is 14 residues long. V was pared by 9 bases and J by 4 bases, with 12 bases of the junction left unmatched. Per germline, CDR1 ENHRY and CDR2 SYGVKD. As DNA, the CDR3 is TGTGCCATGGCCCGGGAGGTGGGAGGGTACGAGCAGTACTTC. It specifies CAMAREVGGYEQYF.

The V and J genes are TRBV5-4 and TRBJ2-7; D may be TRBD1 (6 bases). V dropped 3 bases and J dropped 9 bases, with 19 bases sitting between them. CDR3 length: 14 residues. Germline CDR1 is SGHNT and CDR2 is YYREEE (reference sequence). The CDR3 protein is CASSSAGLPQGQYF. The CDR3 DNA sequence: TGTGCCAGCAGCTCCGCCGGGCTACCACAGGGGCAGTACTTC. The complete variable domain, with remaining parts taken from reference TRBV5-4 and TRBJ2-7, reads ETGVTQSPTHLIKTRGQQVTLRCSSQSGHNTVSWYQQALGQGPQFIFQYYREEENGRGNFPPRFSGLQFPNYSSELNVNALELDDSALYLCASSSAGLPQGQYFGPGTRLTVT.

This rearrangement joins TRBV30 to TRBJ1-1; possibly TRBD1 for D (5 bases). The CDR3 spans 14 residues. V was trimmed by 5 bases and J by 6 bases, leaving 19 bases between them. From germline, CDR1 is GTSNPN and CDR2 SVGIG (reference sequence). The CDR3 region has the DNA TGTGCCTGGGGAAAACAGGTAGAGATTTCTGAAGCTTTCTTT. This codes for CAWGKQVEISEAFF.

The genes are TRBV5-1 and TRBJ2-7; TRBD1 agrees at 10 bases. The CDR3 sequence is 17 residues long. J was trimmed by 7 bases and V by 4 bases; bases with no gene match: 17. Germline-derived CDR1 and CDR2 are SGHRS and YFSETQ. The CDR3, as DNA: TGCGCCAGCAGCATCTCCTCCGGGACAGGGGACACTAAAGAGCAGTACTTC. This translates into CASSISSGTGDTKEQYF.

This clone was seen a single time. CDR3 protein: CASREQGDQPQHF. The CDR3 coding sequence is TGTGCCAGTAGAGAACAGGGCGATCAGCCCCAGCATTTT. The genes are TRBV19 and TRBJ1-5; tentatively, D is TRBD1 (6 bases). This CDR3 has 13 amino acids. V lost 6 bases, J lost 5 bases, and 11 bases lay in between. Per the germline V gene, CDR1 is LNHDA and CDR2 is SQIVND (reference sequence). The full variable domain, rest sourced from reference TRBV19 and TRBJ1-5, is DGGITQSPKYLFRKEGQNVTLSCEQNLNHDAMYWYRQDPGQGLRLIYYSQIVNDFQKGDIAEGYSVSREKKESFPLTVTSAQKNPTAFYLCASREQGDQPQHFGDGTRLSIL.

The chain is built from TRBV28 and TRBJ1-5; possible D gene TRBD1, 5 bases. The germline V and J ends were trimmed by 5 bases and 0 bases, with 11 bases remaining between them. Germline V lookup: CDR1 MDHEN, CDR2 SYDVKM. This CDR3 region has 15 residues. CDR3 region: CASSAPGHSNQPQHF. The CDR3, as DNA: TGTGCCAGCAGTGCTCCTGGACATAGCAATCAGCCCCAGCATTTT.

The chain is built from TRBV30 and TRBJ2-7; 11 nucleotides match TRBD2. J gave up 2 bases and V 8 bases, and 8 bases lay outside the gene matches. Germline values: CDR1 GTSNPN, CDR2 SVGIG (reference sequence). The CDR3 is made up of 14 amino acids. The CDR3 loop reads CAGPRLAGPYEQYF. CDR3 sequence (DNA): TGTGCCGGCCCGAGACTAGCGGGGCCCTACGAGCAGTACTTC.